Listed below are T cell receptor beta chains from one sample, sequenced in a study of CD8+CD57+ T cells in acquired aplastic anemia. A single record per CDR3 protein comes from TCRdb applying MiXCR to the reads. The top ten hold approximately 42% of the sample, which has some 150,000 distinct CDR3 sequences, 71% seen once. The sequenced sample consisted of sorted CD4+, CD8+, or CD8+CD57+ T cells (not recorded which) from PBMCs. The receptors stem from a human donor with aplastic anemia. Each CDR3 is given with its conserved first and last residue. The D gene is left open where the match is weak. Where a row states a size, it is once, few, many or the class of an expanded clone; other rows omit it.

V: TRBV7-3
J: TRBJ2-2
size: .
D: .
CDR3: CASSFLGGELFF
DNA: TGTGCCAGCAGCTTTCTAGGAGGGGAGCTGTTTTTT

V: TRBV7-8
J: TRBJ2-7
size: few
D: TRBD2
CDR3: CASSLWGRGGEQYF
DNA: TGTGCCAGCAGCTTATGGGGACGGGGGGGCGAGCAGTACTTC

V: TRBV14
J: TRBJ2-7
size: .
D: .
CDR3: CASSQVQGGSLRQYF
DNA: TGTGCCAGCAGCCAAGTTCAGGGAGGAAGTTTAAGGCAGTACTTC

V: TRBV5-6
J: TRBJ1-2
size: .
D: .
CDR3: CASSLDGKNYGYTF
DNA: TGTGCCAGCAGCTTGGACGGAAAAAACTATGGCTACACCTTC

V: TRBV6-4
J: TRBJ2-5
size: .
D: .
CDR3: CASSDSETQYF
DNA: TGTGCCAGCAGTGACTCAGAGACCCAGTACTTC

V: TRBV7-9
J: TRBJ2-3
size: .
D: TRBD2
CDR3: CASSPGTSGPTTQDTQYF
DNA: TGTGCCAGCAGCCCCGGGACTAGCGGGCCCACCACACAGGATACGCAGTATTTT

V: TRBV5-1
J: TRBJ2-1
size: .
D: TRBD2
CDR3: CASGGGLAGYNEQFF
DNA: TGCGCCAGCGGTGGGGGGCTAGCGGGATACAATGAGCAGTTCTTC

V: TRBV9
J: TRBJ1-2
size: .
D: .
CDR3: CASSLRDTGSYGYTF
DNA: TGTGCCAGCAGCCTTCGGGACACGGGCAGCTATGGCTACACCTTC

V: TRBV10-3
J: TRBJ1-6
size: .
D: TRBD1
CDR3: CAVTRGQYNSPLHF
DNA: TGTGCCGTCACCCGGGGACAGTATAATTCACCCCTCCACTTT

V: TRBV7-6
J: TRBJ1-1
size: once
D: TRBD1
CDR3: CASWGTGETEAFF
DNA: TGTGCCAGCTGGGGGACAGGGGAAACTGAAGCTTTCTTT

V: TRBV20-1
J: TRBJ2-3
size: .
D: .
CDR3: CSAIYEGRDTQYF
DNA: TGCAGTGCTATCTATGAGGGCAGGGACACGCAGTATTTT

V: TRBV24-1
J: TRBJ2-1
size: once
D: TRBD2
CDR3: CATSAASGTDSYNEQFF
DNA: TGTGCCACCTCAGCGGCTAGCGGGACGGACTCCTACAATGAGCAGTTCTTC

V: TRBV20-1
J: TRBJ1-1
size: .
D: .
CDR3: CSVLLGETHTEAFF
DNA: TGCAGTGTATTACTAGGGGAAACCCACACTGAAGCTTTCTTT

V: TRBV7-3
J: TRBJ2-1
size: once
D: .
CDR3: CASSSVGEQFF
DNA: TGTGCCAGCAGCTCGGTAGGCGAGCAGTTCTTC

V: TRBV20-1
J: TRBJ2-3
size: .
D: TRBD2
CDR3: CSARARRTSADTQYF
DNA: TGCAGTGCTAGAGCTAGAAGGACTAGCGCAGATACGCAGTATTTT

V: TRBV5-1
J: TRBJ2-7
size: few
D: TRBD2
CDR3: CASSLGLAGGRTYEQYF
DNA: TGCGCCAGCAGCTTGGGACTAGCGGGAGGGCGAACCTACGAGCAGTACTTC

V: TRBV9
J: TRBJ1-1
size: .
D: TRBD1
CDR3: CASSVGDRGTEAFF
DNA: TGTGCCAGCAGCGTAGGGGACAGGGGCACTGAAGCTTTCTTT

V: TRBV7-2
J: TRBJ1-2
size: .
D: .
CDR3: CASSSQVNYGYTF
DNA: TGTGCCAGCAGCTCACAGGTTAACTATGGCTACACCTTC

V: TRBV4-2
J: TRBJ1-3
size: .
D: .
CDR3: CASSQVGHRESGNTIYF
DNA: TGTGCCAGCAGCCAGGTAGGGCACAGGGAGTCTGGAAACACCATATATTTT

V: TRBV15
J: TRBJ2-3
size: .
D: TRBD1
CDR3: CATSRGRGTGADTQYF
DNA: TGTGCCACCAGTAGAGGTCGCGGGACAGGGGCAGATACGCAGTATTTT

V: TRBV7-9
J: TRBJ2-7
size: .
D: .
CDR3: CASSLGHNTHRGPYGQYF
DNA: TGTGCCAGCAGCTTAGGACACAACACGCACAGAGGGCCCTACGGGCAGTACTTC

V: TRBV7-8
J: TRBJ1-3
size: few
D: .
CDR3: CASREWGTGNTIYF
DNA: TGTGCCAGCAGGGAATGGGGGACTGGAAACACCATATATTTT

V: TRBV6-4
J: TRBJ2-3
size: .
D: TRBD2
CDR3: CASSPRTSGTDTQYF
DNA: TGTGCCAGCAGCCCAAGGACTAGCGGCACAGATACGCAGTATTTT

V: TRBV9
J: TRBJ1-2
size: few
D: .
CDR3: CASSVQDDNYGYTF
DNA: TGTGCCAGCAGCGTTCAGGATGACAACTATGGCTACACCTTC

V: TRBV29-1
J: TRBJ1-2
size: few
D: TRBD1
CDR3: CSVEIGTGNGYTF
DNA: TGCAGCGTTGAAATCGGGACAGGGAATGGCTACACCTTC

V: TRBV20-1
J: TRBJ2-7
size: .
D: .
CDR3: CSANTGFYEQYF
DNA: TGCAGTGCCAACACAGGGTTTTACGAGCAGTACTTC

V: TRBV12-3/TRBV12-4
J: TRBJ1-2
size: many
D: .
CDR3: CASSFGSNYGYTF
DNA: TGTGCCAGCAGTTTCGGTTCTAACTATGGCTACACCTTC

V: TRBV2
J: TRBJ1-2
size: .
D: TRBD1
CDR3: CASTQGFGTGKYGYTF
DNA: TGTGCCAGCACACAGGGGTTCGGGACAGGGAAATATGGCTACACCTTC

V: TRBV2
J: TRBJ2-7
size: .
D: .
CDR3: CASSHGGDGLYEQYF
DNA: TGTGCCAGCAGCCATGGGGGCGACGGGCTCTACGAGCAGTACTTC

V: TRBV7-9
J: TRBJ2-3
size: .
D: TRBD2
CDR3: CASSVGGRALDTQYF
DNA: TGTGCCAGCAGCGTAGGAGGGAGGGCTTTAGATACGCAGTATTTT

V: TRBV10-3
J: TRBJ2-7
size: few
D: TRBD1
CDR3: CAISGPDRVGSYEQYF
DNA: TGTGCCATCTCCGGGCCAGACAGGGTCGGATCCTACGAGCAGTACTTC

V: TRBV29-1
J: TRBJ2-1
size: .
D: .
CDR3: CSVEEQTYNEQFF
DNA: TGCAGCGTTGAAGAACAGACCTACAATGAGCAGTTCTTC

V: TRBV20-1
J: TRBJ2-3
size: .
D: .
CDR3: CSARAARSVTDTQYF
DNA: TGCAGTGCTAGGGCGGCGCGATCGGTCACAGATACGCAGTATTTT

V: TRBV5-8
J: TRBJ1-1
size: once
D: .
CDR3: CASSPRKTNTEAFF
DNA: TGTGCCAGCAGCCCGCGGAAGACAAACACTGAAGCTTTCTTT

V: TRBV7-2
J: TRBJ2-7
size: .
D: TRBD2
CDR3: CASSSTSASSYEQYF
DNA: TGTGCCAGCAGCTCTACTAGCGCGAGCTCCTACGAGCAGTACTTC

V: TRBV6-4
J: TRBJ2-1
size: .
D: TRBD2
CDR3: CASSDSSGGPYNEQFF
DNA: TGTGCCAGCAGTGACTCTAGCGGGGGGCCCTACAATGAGCAGTTCTTC

V: TRBV24-1
J: TRBJ2-7
size: once
D: TRBD1
CDR3: CATAFPQPGQVVVYGQYF
DNA: TGTGCCACCGCCTTCCCCCAACCCGGACAGGTGGTGGTCTACGGGCAGTACTTC

V: TRBV15
J: TRBJ1-4
size: .
D: .
CDR3: CATSQLNEKLFF
DNA: TGTGCCACCAGTCAGCTTAATGAAAAACTGTTTTTT

V: TRBV2
J: TRBJ1-6
size: few
D: .
CDR3: CASSWGAVGSPLHF
DNA: TGTGCCAGCAGCTGGGGGGCGGTAGGTTCACCCCTCCACTTT

V: TRBV19
J: TRBJ2-1
size: once
D: .
CDR3: CASSEIQSRNEQFF
DNA: TGTGCCAGTAGTGAGATACAGTCCCGCAATGAGCAGTTCTTC

V: TRBV5-8
J: TRBJ2-7
size: once
D: .
CDR3: CAVGVHSRSYEQYF
DNA: TGTGCCGTAGGGGTTCACAGTAGATCCTACGAGCAGTACTTC

V: TRBV2
J: TRBJ1-1
size: .
D: .
CDR3: CASRQGGMSTEAFF
DNA: TGTGCCAGCAGGCAGGGAGGAATGAGCACTGAAGCTTTCTTT

V: TRBV20-1
J: TRBJ2-7
size: .
D: .
CDR3: CSACGIAPPCSYEQYF
DNA: TGCAGTGCATGCGGGATTGCACCTCCGTGCTCCTACGAGCAGTACTTC

V: TRBV5-5
J: TRBJ2-7
size: .
D: TRBD2
CDR3: CASSPQREGYEQYF
DNA: TGTGCCAGCAGCCCTCAGCGGGAGGGCTACGAGCAGTACTTC

V: TRBV10-3
J: TRBJ2-2
size: .
D: .
CDR3: CAISNTGELFF
DNA: TGTGCCATCAGTAACACCGGGGAGCTGTTTTTT

V: TRBV7-8
J: TRBJ1-2
size: .
D: TRBD1
CDR3: CASSKTGNYGYTF
DNA: TGTGCCAGCAGCAAGACAGGGAACTATGGCTACACCTTC

V: TRBV7-8
J: TRBJ2-3
size: .
D: .
CDR3: CASSLRGSDTQYF
DNA: TGTGCCAGCAGCCTCCGTGGATCAGATACGCAGTATTTT

V: TRBV12-5
J: TRBJ1-3
size: .
D: .
CDR3: CASGFRAGGNTIYF
DNA: TGTGCTAGTGGATTCAGGGCGGGTGGAAACACCATATATTTT

V: TRBV10-3
J: TRBJ2-3
size: .
D: .
CDR3: CAISVTTDTQYF
DNA: TGTGCCATCAGTGTCACCACAGATACGCAGTATTTT

V: TRBV5-1
J: TRBJ1-6
size: .
D: .
CDR3: CASSFTEGNFHF
DNA: TGCGCCAGCAGCTTTACAGAAGGGAACTTCCACTTT

V: TRBV19
J: TRBJ1-1
size: .
D: .
CDR3: CASSIRFNTEAFF
DNA: TGTGCCAGTAGTATAAGGTTCAACACTGAAGCTTTCTTT

V: TRBV12-3/TRBV12-4
J: TRBJ1-6
size: .
D: .
CDR3: CASSLTAGPDSPLHF
DNA: TGTGCCAGCAGCTTAACGGCAGGGCCTGATTCACCCCTCCACTTT

V: TRBV5-5
J: TRBJ2-7
size: .
D: .
CDR3: CASSSNAGNEQYF
DNA: TGTGCCAGCAGCTCTAACGCGGGGAACGAGCAGTACTTC

V: TRBV5-6
J: TRBJ1-1
size: .
D: TRBD1
CDR3: CASSGDRVAEAFF
DNA: TGTGCCAGCAGCGGGGACAGGGTCGCTGAAGCTTTCTTT

V: TRBV29-1
J: TRBJ2-7
size: .
D: .
CDR3: CSVGGVGEQYF
DNA: TGCAGCGTTGGAGGGGTAGGCGAGCAGTACTTC

V: TRBV25-1
J: TRBJ2-7
size: few
D: .
CDR3: CASSGQTYEQYF
DNA: TGTGCCAGCAGTGGACAAACCTACGAGCAGTACTTC

V: TRBV20-1
J: TRBJ2-5
size: once
D: .
CDR3: CSATPRIGGAETQYF
DNA: TGCAGTGCCACCCCTAGGATCGGGGGCGCGGAGACCCAGTACTTC